Below are 17 T cell receptor beta chains sequenced from a single sample in a study of blood T cell repertoires in COVID-19. The method was immunoSEQ multiplex PCR; TCRdb's version includes in-frame clones alone and lacks a portion of them. The sample lists 140,000 to 150,000 clones, about nine tenths seen once, with approximately 4% in the top ten. The sample consisted of PBMCs or T cells enriched from blood (not recorded which). Receptor source: a woman aged 40 to 55 who had been exposed to COVID-19.

This chain uses TRBV10-3 with TRBJ2-2, with D tentatively TRBD1 (6 bases). Per the germline V gene, CDR1 is ENHRY and CDR2 is SYGVKD. The CDR3 has 15 residues. Trimming removed 0 bases at V and 7 bases at J, with 12 bases between. The CDR3 DNA reads as TGTGCCATCAGTGAGTCGGGGACATCTGTCGGGGAGCTGTTTTTT. Its translation is CAISESGTSVGELFF.

The gene calls are TRBV11-2 and TRBJ2-6; the match to TRBD1 covers 9 bases. From germline, CDR1 is SGHAT and CDR2 FQNNGV. The CDR3 has 18 amino acids. Losses at the gene ends were 6 bases for V and 4 bases for J; bases not matched to a gene: 13. CDR3 amino acids: CASRGEQQGAYGANVLTF. In DNA form, the CDR3 reads TGTGCCAGCAGAGGGGAGCAACAGGGGGCTTACGGGGCCAACGTCCTGACTTTC.

The chain couples TRBV7-9 to TRBJ1-2; D is possibly TRBD1 (6 bases). The length of the CDR3 is 15 residues. Germline CDR1 reads SEHNR; CDR2 reads FQNEAQ (reference sequence). V lost 5 bases, J lost 8 bases, and 21 bases lay in between. The CDR3 bases are TGTGCCAGCAGCCGGGGACACCCTCGAAGTTGGGGCTACACCTTC. This gives the protein CASSRGHPRSWGYTF.

This chain connects TRBV3-1 (or the pseudogene TRBV3-2) to TRBJ1-3, with 8 bases identical to TRBD1. The V and J ends lost 4 bases and 7 bases, in that order; junction bases with no gene match: 9. The CDR3 covers 15 residues. The germline V gene has CDR1 LGHDT and CDR2 YNNKEL (reference sequence). The CDR3 DNA reads TGTGCCAGCAGCCCACAGGACAGGGTGAGGAACACCATATATTTT. Amino acid sequence: CASSPQDRVRNTIYF.

The chain has TRBV7-2 and TRBJ1-2; TRBD1 agrees at 7 bases. CDR3 length equals 14 residues. Germline V CDR1 and CDR2: SGHTA, FQGNSA. V dropped 5 bases and J dropped 5; count of bases not matched to a gene: 8. The CDR3 spells CASSLGGTEYGYTF. Written as DNA, the CDR3 is TGTGCCAGCAGCCTTGGGGGGACAGAGTATGGCTACACCTTC.

The gene calls are TRBV28 and TRBJ2-7; 9 bases line up with TRBD1. With 7 bases clipped from V and 2 bases from J, the junction kept 9 bases outside the gene matches. The CDR3 totals 15 residues. The germline V gene encodes CDR1 MDHEN and CDR2 SYDVKM. CDR3 coding DNA: TGTGCCAGCACATTCGGGGACAGGGCGGCCTACGAGCAGTACTTC. This translates into CASTFGDRAAYEQYF.

The chain uses TRBV27 and TRBJ1-2; the match to TRBD1 covers 9 bases. J lost 4 bases, V lost 6 bases, and 3 bases had no gene match. Germline V gene sequence: CDR1 MNHEY, CDR2 SMNVEV (reference sequence). The CDR3 is 13 residues long. The CDR3: CASRGTGSYGYTF. CDR3 nucleotide sequence: TGTGCCAGCAGGGGGACAGGGAGCTATGGCTACACCTTC.

The CDR3 coding sequence is TGTGCCAGCTCAGCCGGGACAGGGGCATATGGCTACACCTTC. Translating gives CASSAGTGAYGYTF. The chain joins TRBV18 to TRBJ1-2; 10 positions match TRBD1. CDR1 is KGHSH, CDR2 LQKENI, per germline. V shed 5 bases, J shed 5 bases, and the junction held 5 bases outside the gene matches. The CDR3 is 14 residues long.

The V and J genes are TRBV12-3 or TRBV12-4 and TRBJ1-1; 7 bases are a match to TRBD1. This CDR3 has 13 amino acids. V lost 6 bases to trimming and J lost 2 bases; unmatched junction nucleotides: 3. The CDR3 DNA follows: TGTGCCAGCAGCGGGACAGCAAACACTGAAGCTTTCTTT. This gives the protein CASSGTANTEAFF.

The chain joins TRBV19 to TRBJ2-5; TRBD1 matches 8 bases. The germline CDR1 and CDR2 sequences are LNHDA and SQIVND (reference sequence). V trimming: 5 bases; J trimming: 4 bases; junction bases outside the gene matches: 9. The CDR3 is made up of 15 amino acids. This CDR3 is CASSGRTGIGETQYF. The CDR3 coding sequence is TGTGCCAGTAGTGGCCGGACAGGGATCGGAGAGACCCAGTACTTC.

The V and J genes are TRBV29-1 and TRBJ1-4; 7 nucleotides line up with TRBD1. Losses at the gene ends were 7 bases for V and 12 bases for J; bases not matched to a gene: 5. This CDR3 contains 10 residues. Germline V CDR1 and CDR2: SQVTM, ANQGSEA. The CDR3 sequence is CSAAGQELFF. The DNA of the CDR3 is TGCAGCGCTGCCGGACAGGAACTGTTTTTT.

This clone was picked up one time. V and J are TRBV4-1 and TRBJ2-2; D is ambiguous. V lost 1 base and J lost 5, with 11 bases in between. The CDR3 has 15 residues. Germline assignment: CDR1 MGHRA and CDR2 YSYEKL. CDR3 sequence reads: CASSQVLVGTGELFF. The CDR3 region has the DNA TGCGCCAGCAGCCAAGTCCTAGTCGGAACCGGGGAGCTGTTTTTT.

This rearrangement joins TRBV24-1 to TRBJ1-2; D call uncertain. The CDR3 length is 16 residues. V lost 3 bases, J lost 0 bases, and 13 bases lay in between. Germline CDR1 KGHDR, CDR2 SFDVKD. The CDR3 loop is CATSDPRGSPNYGYTF. The CDR3 nucleotides are TGTGCCACCAGTGATCCTCGGGGAAGCCCTAACTATGGCTACACCTTC.

This clone occurred a few times. This rearrangement joins TRBV27 to TRBJ1-2; a weak D match, TRBD1 (5 bases). V shed 1 base and J shed 2 bases, with 14 bases lying between them. The CDR3 is 16 amino acids. The germline V gene has CDR1 MNHEY and CDR2 SMNVEV (reference sequence). This CDR3 is CASSLYYRQGNYGYTF. CDR3 nucleotide sequence: TGTGCCAGCAGTTTATACTACCGGCAGGGAAACTATGGCTACACCTTC.

V gene TRBV12-3 or TRBV12-4 combines with J gene TRBJ1-1; D is perhaps TRBD1 (6 bases). This CDR3 has 13 residues. The V and J ends lost 6 bases and 2 bases respectively, with 10 bases between them. Here the CDR3 DNA reads TGTGCCAGCAGGAGACAGGTAAACACTGAAGCTTTCTTT. Its translation is CASRRQVNTEAFF.

This sequence joins TRBV10-3 and TRBJ2-7; perhaps TRBD1 as D (5 bases). Trimming removed 3 bases at V and 3 bases at J, with 18 bases between. CDR3 length: 16 amino acids. Germline V gene lookup returns CDR1 ENHRY and CDR2 SYGVKD. CDR3 loop: CAISERQSNKRYEQYF. In DNA form, the CDR3 reads TGTGCCATCAGTGAAAGACAGAGTAACAAACGCTACGAGCAGTACTTC.

The chain is built from TRBV19 and TRBJ1-3; D not resolved. The CDR3 is 17 residues long. CDR1 is LNHDA, CDR2 SQIVND, per germline (reference sequence). The V end lost 4 bases, the J end lost 0 bases, and 16 bases lay between the germline ends. CDR3 region: CASSTYYERSSGNTIYF. The CDR3 nucleotides are TGTGCCAGTAGTACGTACTACGAAAGGAGCTCTGGAAACACCATATATTTT.